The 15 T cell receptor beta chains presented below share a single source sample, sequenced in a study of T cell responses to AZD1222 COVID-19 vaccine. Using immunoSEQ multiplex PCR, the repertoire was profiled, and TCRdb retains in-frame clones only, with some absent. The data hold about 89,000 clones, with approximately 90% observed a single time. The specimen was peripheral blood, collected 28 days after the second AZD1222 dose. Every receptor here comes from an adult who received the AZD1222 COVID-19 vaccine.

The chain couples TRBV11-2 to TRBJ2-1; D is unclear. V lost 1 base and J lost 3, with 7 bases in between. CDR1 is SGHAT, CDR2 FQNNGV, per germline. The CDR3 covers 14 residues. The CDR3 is CASSLAGHYNEQFF. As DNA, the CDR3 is TGTGCCAGCAGCTTAGCCGGCCACTACAATGAGCAGTTCTTC.

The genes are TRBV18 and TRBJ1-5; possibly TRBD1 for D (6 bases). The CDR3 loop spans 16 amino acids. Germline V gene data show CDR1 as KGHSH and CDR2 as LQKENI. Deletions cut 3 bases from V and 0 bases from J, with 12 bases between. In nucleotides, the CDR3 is TGTGCCAGCTCACCGCCGGACAGTTATAGCAATCAGCCCCAGCATTTT. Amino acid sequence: CASSPPDSYSNQPQHF.

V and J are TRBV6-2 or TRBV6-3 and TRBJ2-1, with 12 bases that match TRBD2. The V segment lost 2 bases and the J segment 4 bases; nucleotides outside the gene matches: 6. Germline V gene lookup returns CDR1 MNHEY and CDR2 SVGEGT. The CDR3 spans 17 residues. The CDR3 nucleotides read TGTGCCAGCAGTTACGAGCGTCTAGCGGGGGGGTACAATGAGCAGTTCTTC. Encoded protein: CASSYERLAGGYNEQFF.

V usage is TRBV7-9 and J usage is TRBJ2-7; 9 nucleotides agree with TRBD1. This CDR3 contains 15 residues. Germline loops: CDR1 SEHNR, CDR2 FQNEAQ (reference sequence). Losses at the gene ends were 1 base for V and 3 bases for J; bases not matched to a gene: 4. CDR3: CASSLGLGQGYEQYF. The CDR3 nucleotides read TGTGCCAGCAGCTTAGGCCTGGGACAGGGCTACGAGCAGTACTTC.

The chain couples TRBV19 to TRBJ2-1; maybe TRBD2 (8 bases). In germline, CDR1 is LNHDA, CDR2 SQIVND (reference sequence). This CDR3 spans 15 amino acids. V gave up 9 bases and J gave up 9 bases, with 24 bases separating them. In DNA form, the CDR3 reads TGTGCCAGCAATTCGGGAGGGGGCCCCGTCGGTGAGCAGTTCTTC. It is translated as CASNSGGGPVGEQFF.

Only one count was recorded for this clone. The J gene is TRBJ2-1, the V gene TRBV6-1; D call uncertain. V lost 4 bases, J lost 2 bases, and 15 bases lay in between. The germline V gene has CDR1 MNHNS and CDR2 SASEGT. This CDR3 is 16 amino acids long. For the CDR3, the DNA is TGTGCCAGCAGTGCAACAAACCGAAGGCCCTACAATGAGCAGTTCTTC. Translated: CASSATNRRPYNEQFF.

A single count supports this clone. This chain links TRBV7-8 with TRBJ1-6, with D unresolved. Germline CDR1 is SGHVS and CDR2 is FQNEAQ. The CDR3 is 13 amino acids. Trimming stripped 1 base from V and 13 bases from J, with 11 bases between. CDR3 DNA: TGTGCCAGCAGCTTAGTCGGGGAATCTCCCCTCCACTTT. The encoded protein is CASSLVGESPLHF.

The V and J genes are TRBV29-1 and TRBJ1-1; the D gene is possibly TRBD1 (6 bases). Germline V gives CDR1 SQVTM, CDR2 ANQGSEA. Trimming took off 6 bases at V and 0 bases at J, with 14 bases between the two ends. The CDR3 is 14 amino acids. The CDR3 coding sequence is TGCAGCGTGACAAGGACAGTCATGAACACTGAAGCTTTCTTT. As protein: CSVTRTVMNTEAFF. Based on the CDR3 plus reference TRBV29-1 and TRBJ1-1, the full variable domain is SAVISQKPSRDICQRGTSLTIQCQVDSQVTMMFWYRQQPGQSLTLIATANQGSEATYESGFVIDKFPISRPNLTFSTLTVSNMSPEDSSIYLCSVTRTVMNTEAFFGQGTRLTVV.

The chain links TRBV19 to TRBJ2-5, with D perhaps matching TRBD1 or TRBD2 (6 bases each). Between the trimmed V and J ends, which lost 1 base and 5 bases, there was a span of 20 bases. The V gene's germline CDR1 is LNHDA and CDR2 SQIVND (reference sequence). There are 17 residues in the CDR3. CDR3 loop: CASSIVFMSLGGETQYF. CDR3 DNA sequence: TGTGCCAGTAGTATAGTTTTTATGTCCTTAGGGGGGGAGACCCAGTACTTC.

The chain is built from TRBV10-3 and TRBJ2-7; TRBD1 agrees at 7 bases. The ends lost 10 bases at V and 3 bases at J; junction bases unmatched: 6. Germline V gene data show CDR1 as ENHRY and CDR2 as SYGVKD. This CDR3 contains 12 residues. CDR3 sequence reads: CATTGQLYEQYF. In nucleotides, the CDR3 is TGTGCCACCACGGGACAGCTCTACGAGCAGTACTTC.

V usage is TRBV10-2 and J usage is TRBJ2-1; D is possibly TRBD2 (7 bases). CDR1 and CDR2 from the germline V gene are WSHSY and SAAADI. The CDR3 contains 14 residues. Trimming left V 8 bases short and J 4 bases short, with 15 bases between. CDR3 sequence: CASLKAGAYNEQFF. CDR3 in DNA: TGCGCCAGCTTGAAGGCGGGGGCTTACAATGAGCAGTTCTTC.

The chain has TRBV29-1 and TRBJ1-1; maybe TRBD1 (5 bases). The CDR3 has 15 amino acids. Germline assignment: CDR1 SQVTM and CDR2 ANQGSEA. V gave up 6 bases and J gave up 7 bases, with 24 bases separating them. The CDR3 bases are TGCAGCGTGGAACGATCGGTGGAGGGGAAGAATGAAGCTTTCTTT. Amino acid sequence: CSVERSVEGKNEAFF.

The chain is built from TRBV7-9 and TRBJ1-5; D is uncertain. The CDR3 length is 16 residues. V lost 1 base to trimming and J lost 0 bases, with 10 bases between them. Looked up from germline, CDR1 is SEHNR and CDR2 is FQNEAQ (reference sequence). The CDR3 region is CASSLVEGYSNQPQHF. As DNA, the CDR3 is TGTGCCAGCAGCTTAGTCGAGGGTTATAGCAATCAGCCCCAGCATTTT.

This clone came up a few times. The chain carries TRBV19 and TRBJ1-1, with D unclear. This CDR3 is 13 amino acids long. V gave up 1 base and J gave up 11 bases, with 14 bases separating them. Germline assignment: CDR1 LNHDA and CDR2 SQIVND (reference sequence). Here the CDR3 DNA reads TGTGCCAGTAGTATAGGAGGGTCGACGGGGGCTTTCTTT. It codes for CASSIGGSTGAFF.

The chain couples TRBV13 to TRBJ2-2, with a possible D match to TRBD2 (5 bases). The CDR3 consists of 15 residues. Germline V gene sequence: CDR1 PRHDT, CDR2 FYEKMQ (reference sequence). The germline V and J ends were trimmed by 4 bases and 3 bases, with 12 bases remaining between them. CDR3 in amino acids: CASSYSGGYTGELFF. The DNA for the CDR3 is TGTGCCAGCAGCTATAGTGGCGGGTACACCGGGGAGCTGTTTTTT.